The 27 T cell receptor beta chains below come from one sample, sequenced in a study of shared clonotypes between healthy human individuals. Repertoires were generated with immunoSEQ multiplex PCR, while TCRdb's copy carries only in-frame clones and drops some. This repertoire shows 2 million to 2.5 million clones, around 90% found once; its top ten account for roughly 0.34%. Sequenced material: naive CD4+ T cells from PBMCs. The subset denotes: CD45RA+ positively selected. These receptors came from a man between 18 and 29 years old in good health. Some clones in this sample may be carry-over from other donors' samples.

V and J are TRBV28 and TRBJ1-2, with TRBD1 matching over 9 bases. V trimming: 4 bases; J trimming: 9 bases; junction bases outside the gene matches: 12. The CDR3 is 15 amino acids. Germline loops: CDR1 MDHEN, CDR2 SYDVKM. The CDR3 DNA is TGTGCCAGCAGTTCGCCCGGGACAGGGTTTATTAGCTACACCTTC. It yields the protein CASSSPGTGFISYTF.

The DNA of the CDR3 is TGTGCCAGCAGACAGGGGGGGTCCAATGAGCAGTTCTTC. This translates into CASRQGGSNEQFF. The rearrangement links TRBV2 to TRBJ2-1; a weak D match, TRBD1 (8 bases). The CDR3 covers 13 residues. With 6 bases removed from V and 6 bases from J, the gap between germline ends came to 12 bases. Germline CDR1 and CDR2: SNHLY and FYNNEI.

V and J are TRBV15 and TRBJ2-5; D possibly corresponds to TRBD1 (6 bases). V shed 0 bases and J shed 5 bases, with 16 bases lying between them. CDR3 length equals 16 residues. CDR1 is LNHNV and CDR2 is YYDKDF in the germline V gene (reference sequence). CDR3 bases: TGTGCCACCAGCAGAGATAATTCAGGGGTCGGGGAGACCCAGTACTTC. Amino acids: CATSRDNSGVGETQYF.

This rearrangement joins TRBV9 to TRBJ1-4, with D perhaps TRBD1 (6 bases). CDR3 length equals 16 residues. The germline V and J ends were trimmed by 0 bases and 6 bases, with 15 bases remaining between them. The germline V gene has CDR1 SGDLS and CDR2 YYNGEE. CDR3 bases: TGTGCCAGCAGCGTAGGGTCCGGGGGCCCGGATGAAAAACTGTTTTTT. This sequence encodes CASSVGSGGPDEKLFF.

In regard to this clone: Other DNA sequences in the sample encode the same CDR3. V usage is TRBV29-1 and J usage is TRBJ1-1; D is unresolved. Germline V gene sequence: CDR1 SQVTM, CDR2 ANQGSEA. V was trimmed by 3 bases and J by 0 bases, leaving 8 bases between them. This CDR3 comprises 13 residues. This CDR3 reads CSVERSMNTEAFF. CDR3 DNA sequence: TGCAGCGTTGAGAGGAGCATGAACACTGAAGCTTTCTTT.

CDR3 DNA: TGTGCCAGCAGCTCCCTGGCCACAGGGGGCTGGAACGAGCAGTACTTC. Protein sequence: CASSSLATGGWNEQYF. The chain employs TRBV11-2 and TRBJ2-7, with 9 nucleotides matching TRBD1. This CDR3 contains 16 residues. Germline CDR1 and CDR2: SGHAT and FQNNGV. The J segment lost 5 bases and the V segment lost 4 bases, leaving 12 bases of the junction unmatched.

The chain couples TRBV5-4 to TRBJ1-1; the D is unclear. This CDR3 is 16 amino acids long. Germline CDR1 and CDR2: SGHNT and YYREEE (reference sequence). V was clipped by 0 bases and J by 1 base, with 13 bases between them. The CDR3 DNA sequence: TGTGCCAGCAGCTTGGGGGTGTCACAGACGAACACTGAAGCTTTCTTT. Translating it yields CASSLGVSQTNTEAFF.

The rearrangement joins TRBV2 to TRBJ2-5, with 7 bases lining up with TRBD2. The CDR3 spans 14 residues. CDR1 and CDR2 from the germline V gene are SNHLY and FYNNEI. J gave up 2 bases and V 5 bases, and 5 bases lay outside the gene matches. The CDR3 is CASSPTSAQETQYF. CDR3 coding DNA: TGTGCCAGCAGTCCTACTAGCGCGCAAGAGACCCAGTACTTC. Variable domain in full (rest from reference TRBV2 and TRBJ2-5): EPEVTQTPSHQVTQMGQEVILRCVPISNHLYFYWYRQILGQKVEFLVSFYNNEISEKSEIFDDQFSVERPDGSNFTLKIRSTKLEDSAMYFCASSPTSAQETQYFGPGTRLLVL.

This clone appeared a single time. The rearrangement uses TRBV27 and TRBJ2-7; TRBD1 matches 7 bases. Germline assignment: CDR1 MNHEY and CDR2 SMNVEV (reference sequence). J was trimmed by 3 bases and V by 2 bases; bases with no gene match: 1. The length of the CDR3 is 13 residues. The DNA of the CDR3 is TGTGCCAGCAGTTTAACAGGGGACTACGAGCAGTACTTC. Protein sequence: CASSLTGDYEQYF.

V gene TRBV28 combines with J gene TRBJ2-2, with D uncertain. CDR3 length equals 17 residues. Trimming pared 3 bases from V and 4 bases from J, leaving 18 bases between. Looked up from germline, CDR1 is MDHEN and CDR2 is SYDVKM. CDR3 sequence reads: CASSLSLFPWATGELFF. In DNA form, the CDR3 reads TGTGCCAGCAGTTTGTCTCTCTTTCCGTGGGCCACCGGGGAGCTGTTTTTT.

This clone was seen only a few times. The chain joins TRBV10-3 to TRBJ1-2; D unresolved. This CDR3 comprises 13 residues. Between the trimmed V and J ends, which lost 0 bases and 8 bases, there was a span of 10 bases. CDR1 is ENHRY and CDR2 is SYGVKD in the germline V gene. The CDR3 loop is CAISESPERGYTF. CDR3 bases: TGTGCCATCAGTGAGTCCCCCGAGAGAGGCTACACCTTC.

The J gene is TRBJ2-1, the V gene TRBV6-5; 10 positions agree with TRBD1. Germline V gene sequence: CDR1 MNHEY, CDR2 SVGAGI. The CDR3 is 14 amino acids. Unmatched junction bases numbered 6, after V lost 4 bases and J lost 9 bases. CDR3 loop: CASSSGTGAGEQFF. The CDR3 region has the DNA TGTGCCAGCAGTTCCGGGACAGGGGCTGGTGAGCAGTTCTTC.

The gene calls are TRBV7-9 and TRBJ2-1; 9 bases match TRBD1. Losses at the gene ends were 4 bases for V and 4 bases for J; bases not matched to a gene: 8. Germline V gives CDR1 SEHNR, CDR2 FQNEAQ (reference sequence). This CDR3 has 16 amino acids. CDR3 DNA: TGTGCCAGCAGCTCCAACAGGGGGCGAAAGTACAATGAGCAGTTCTTC. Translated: CASSSNRGRKYNEQFF.

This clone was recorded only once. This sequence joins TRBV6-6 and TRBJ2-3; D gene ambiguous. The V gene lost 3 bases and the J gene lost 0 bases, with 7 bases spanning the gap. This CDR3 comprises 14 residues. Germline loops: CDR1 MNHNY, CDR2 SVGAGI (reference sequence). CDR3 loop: CASSYQDSTDTQYF. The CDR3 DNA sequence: TGTGCCAGCAGTTATCAGGACAGCACAGATACGCAGTATTTT.

CDR3 amino acids: CASSPIQGTEAFF. CDR3 bases: TGTGCCAGCAGCCCAATACAGGGCACTGAAGCTTTCTTT. The chain couples TRBV6-6 to TRBJ1-1; perhaps TRBD1 as D (6 bases). CDR1 and CDR2 (germline): MNHNY, SVGAGI (reference sequence). The ends were cut back, 6 bases at V and 4 bases at J, with 12 bases in the middle. The CDR3 is made up of 13 amino acids.

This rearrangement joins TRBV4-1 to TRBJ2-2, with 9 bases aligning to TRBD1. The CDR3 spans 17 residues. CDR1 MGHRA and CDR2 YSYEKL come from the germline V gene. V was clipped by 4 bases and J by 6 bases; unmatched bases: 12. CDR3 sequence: CASSPNVGQGFPGELFF. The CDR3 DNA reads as TGCGCCAGCAGCCCCAATGTGGGACAGGGTTTTCCCGGGGAGCTGTTTTTT.

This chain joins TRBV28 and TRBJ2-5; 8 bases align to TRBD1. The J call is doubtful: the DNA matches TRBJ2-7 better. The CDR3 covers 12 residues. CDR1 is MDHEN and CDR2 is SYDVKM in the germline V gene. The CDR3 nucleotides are TGTGCCACCGGACAGGGTTCCTACGAGCAGTACTTC. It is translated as CATGQGSYEQYF.

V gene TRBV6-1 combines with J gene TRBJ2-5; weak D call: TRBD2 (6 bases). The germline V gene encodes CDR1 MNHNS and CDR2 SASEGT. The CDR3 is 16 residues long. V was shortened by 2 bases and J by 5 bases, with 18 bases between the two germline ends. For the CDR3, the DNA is TGTGCCAGCAGTGAACGATTAGCGGCACCGGGGGAGACCCAGTACTTC. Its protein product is CASSERLAAPGETQYF.

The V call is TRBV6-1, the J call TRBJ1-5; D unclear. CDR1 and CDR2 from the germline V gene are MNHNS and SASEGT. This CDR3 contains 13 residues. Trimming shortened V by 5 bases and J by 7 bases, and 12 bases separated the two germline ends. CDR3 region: CASSRGVEQPQHF. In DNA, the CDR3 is TGTGCCAGCAGTCGCGGGGTGGAGCAGCCCCAGCATTTT.

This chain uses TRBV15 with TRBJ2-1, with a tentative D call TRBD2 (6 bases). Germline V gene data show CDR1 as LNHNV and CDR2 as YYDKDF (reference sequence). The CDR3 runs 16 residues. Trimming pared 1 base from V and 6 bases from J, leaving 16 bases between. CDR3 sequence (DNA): TGTGCCACCAGCAGAGCTACTAGCTCTTTGGTCAATGAGCAGTTCTTC. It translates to CATSRATSSLVNEQFF.

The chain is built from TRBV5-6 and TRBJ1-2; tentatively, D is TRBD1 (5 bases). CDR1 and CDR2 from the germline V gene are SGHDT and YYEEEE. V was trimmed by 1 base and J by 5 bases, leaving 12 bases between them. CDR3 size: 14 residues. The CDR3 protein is CASSLLRDSYGYTF. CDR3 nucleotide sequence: TGTGCCAGCAGCTTGCTACGAGACAGTTATGGCTACACCTTC.

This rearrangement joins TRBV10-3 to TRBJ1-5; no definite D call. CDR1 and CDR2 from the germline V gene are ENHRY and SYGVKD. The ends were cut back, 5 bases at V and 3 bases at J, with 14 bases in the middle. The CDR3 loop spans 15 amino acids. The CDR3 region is CAISPTDTDNQPQHF. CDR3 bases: TGTGCCATCAGTCCGACCGACACAGACAATCAGCCCCAGCATTTT.

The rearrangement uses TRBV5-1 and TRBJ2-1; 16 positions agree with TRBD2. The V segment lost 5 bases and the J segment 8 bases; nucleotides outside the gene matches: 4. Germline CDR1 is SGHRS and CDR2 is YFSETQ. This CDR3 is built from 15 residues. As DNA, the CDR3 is TGCGCCAGCAGGAAGGGACTAGCGGGAGGGGATGAGCAGTTCTTC. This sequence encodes CASRKGLAGGDEQFF.

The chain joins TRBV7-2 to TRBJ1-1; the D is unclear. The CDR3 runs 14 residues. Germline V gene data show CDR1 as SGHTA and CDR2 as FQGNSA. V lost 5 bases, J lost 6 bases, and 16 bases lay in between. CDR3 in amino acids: CASSPRIGRAEAFF. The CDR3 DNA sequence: TGTGCCAGCAGCCCCCGGATTGGAAGGGCTGAAGCTTTCTTT.

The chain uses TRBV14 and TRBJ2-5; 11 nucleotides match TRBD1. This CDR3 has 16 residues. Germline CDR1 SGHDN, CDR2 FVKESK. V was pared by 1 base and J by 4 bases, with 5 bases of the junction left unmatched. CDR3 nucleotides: TGTGCCAGCAGCCAAGCGGACAGGGGGCACGGAGAGACCCAGTACTTC. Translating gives CASSQADRGHGETQYF.

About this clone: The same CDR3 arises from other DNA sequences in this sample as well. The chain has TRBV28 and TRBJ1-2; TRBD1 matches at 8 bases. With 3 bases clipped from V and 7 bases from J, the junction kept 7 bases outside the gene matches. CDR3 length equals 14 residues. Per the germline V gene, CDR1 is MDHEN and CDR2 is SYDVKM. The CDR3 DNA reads TGTGCCAGCAGTTTGTGGCAGGGGGCGGGTGGCTACACCTTC. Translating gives CASSLWQGAGGYTF.

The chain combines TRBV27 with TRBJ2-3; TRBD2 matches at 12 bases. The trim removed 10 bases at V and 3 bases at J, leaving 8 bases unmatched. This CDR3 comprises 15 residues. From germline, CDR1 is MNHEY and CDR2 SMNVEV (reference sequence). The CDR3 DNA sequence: TGTGCCACCTTCCGACTAGCGGGAGTTACAGATACGCAGTATTTT. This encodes CATFRLAGVTDTQYF.